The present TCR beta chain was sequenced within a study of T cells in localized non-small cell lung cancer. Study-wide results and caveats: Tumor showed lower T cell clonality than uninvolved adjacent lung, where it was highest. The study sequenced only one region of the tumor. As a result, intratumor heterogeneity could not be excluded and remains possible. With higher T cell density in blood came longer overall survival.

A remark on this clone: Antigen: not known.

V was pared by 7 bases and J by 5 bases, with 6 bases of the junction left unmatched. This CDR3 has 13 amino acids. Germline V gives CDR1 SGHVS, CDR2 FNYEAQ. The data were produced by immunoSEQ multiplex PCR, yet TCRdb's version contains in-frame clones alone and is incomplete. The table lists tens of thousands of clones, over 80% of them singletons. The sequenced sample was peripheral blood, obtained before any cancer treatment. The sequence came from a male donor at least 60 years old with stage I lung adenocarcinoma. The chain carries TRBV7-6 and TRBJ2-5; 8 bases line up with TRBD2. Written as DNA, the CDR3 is TGTGCCAGCACCGGAGGCGGGGGGGAGACCCAGTACTTC. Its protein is CASTGGGGETQYF.